This T cell receptor beta chain was recorded in a study of blood T cells in healthy people across ages. Overall study findings and caveats: Naive and antigen-experienced cells could not be conclusively compared, given unsorted PBMCs. It was the long-lived donors that had more naive CD4+ cells and higher diversity than aged donors.

The second PCR ran about 6 to 11 cycles with a sample-barcoded 5' primer and J-beta primers. MiXCR, applied by TCRdb to the 5' RACE reads, yields one record per CDR3 protein. The sample consists of about 1.8 million distinct CDR3 sequences, 49% of them appearing once. CDR3 length: 16 amino acids. Trimming took 0 bases from V and 6 from J; bases not matched to a gene: 8. Germline V gene sequence: CDR1 MNHEY, CDR2 SVGAGI. Concerning this clonotype: Its specificity is unknown.

Every donor gave around 10 milliliters of peripheral blood. The chain carries TRBV6-5 and TRBJ1-2, with 9 bases that match TRBD1. The sequenced sample was blood. This clonotype was obtained from a middle-aged woman in good health. The CDR3 sequence is CASSYSTPGQGNGYTF. In nucleotides, the CDR3 is TGTGCCAGCAGTTACTCAACACCGGGACAGGGAAATGGCTACACCTTC.